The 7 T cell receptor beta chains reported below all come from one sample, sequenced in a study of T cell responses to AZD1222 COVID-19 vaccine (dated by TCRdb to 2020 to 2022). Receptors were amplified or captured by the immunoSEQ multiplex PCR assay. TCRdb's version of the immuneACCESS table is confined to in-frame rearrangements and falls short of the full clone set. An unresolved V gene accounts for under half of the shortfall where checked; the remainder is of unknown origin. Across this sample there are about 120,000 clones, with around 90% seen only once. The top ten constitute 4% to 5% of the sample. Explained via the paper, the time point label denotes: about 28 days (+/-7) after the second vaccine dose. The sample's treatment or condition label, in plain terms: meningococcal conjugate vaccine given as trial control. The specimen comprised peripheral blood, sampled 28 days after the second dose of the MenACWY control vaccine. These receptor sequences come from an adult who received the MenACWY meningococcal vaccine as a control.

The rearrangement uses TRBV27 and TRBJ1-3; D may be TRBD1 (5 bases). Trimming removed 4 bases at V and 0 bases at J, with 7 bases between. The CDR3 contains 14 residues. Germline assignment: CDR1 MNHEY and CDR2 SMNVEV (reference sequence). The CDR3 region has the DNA TGTGCCAGCAGTTACAGGTGCTCTGGAAACACCATATATTTT. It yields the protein CASSYRCSGNTIYF.

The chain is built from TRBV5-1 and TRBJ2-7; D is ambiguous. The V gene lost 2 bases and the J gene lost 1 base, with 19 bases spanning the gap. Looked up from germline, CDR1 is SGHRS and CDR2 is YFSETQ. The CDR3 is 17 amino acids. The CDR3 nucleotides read TGCGCCAGCAGCTTCAGGACGTATAATCCTTGTTCCTACGAGCAGTACGTC. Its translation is CASSFRTYNPCSYEQYV.

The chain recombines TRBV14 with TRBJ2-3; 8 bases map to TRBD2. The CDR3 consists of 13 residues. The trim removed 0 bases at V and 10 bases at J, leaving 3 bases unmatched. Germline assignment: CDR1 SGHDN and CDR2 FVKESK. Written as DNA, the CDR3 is TGTGCCAGCAGCCAAGATCCGGGACTAGCGCAGTATTTT. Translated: CASSQDPGLAQYF.

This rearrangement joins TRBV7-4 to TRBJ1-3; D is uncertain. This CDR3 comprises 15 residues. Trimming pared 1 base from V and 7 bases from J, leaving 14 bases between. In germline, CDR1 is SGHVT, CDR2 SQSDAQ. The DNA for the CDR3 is TGTGCCAGCAGCTTAGGGGCACCAACGCTTAACACCATATATTTT. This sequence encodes CASSLGAPTLNTIYF.

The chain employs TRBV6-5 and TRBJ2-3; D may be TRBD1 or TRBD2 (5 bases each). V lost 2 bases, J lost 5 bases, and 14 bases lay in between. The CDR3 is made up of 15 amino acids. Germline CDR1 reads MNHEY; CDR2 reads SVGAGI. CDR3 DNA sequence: TGTGCCAGCAGTTACGAGGGACCAGCTTTAGATACGCAGTATTTT. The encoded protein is CASSYEGPALDTQYF.

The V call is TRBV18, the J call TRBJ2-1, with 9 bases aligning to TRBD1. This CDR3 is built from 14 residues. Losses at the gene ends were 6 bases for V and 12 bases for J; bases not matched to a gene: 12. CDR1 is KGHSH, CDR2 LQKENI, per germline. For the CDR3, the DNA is TGTGCCAGCTCTCCTCCGGGACAGGGTACGCGGCAGTTCTTC. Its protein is CASSPPGQGTRQFF.

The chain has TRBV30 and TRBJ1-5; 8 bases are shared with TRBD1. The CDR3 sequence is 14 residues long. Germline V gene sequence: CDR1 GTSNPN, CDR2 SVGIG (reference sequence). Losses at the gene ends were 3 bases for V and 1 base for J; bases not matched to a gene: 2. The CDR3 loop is CAWRGQGSNQPQHF. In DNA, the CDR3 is TGTGCCTGGAGAGGACAGGGCAGCAATCAGCCCCAGCATTTT. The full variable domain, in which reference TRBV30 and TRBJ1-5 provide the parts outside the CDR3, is SQTIHQWPATLVQPVGSPLSLECTVEGTSNPNLYWYRQAAGRGLQLLFYSVGIGQISSEVPQNLSASRPQDRQFILSSKKLLLSDSGFYLCAWRGQGSNQPQHFGDGTRLSIL.